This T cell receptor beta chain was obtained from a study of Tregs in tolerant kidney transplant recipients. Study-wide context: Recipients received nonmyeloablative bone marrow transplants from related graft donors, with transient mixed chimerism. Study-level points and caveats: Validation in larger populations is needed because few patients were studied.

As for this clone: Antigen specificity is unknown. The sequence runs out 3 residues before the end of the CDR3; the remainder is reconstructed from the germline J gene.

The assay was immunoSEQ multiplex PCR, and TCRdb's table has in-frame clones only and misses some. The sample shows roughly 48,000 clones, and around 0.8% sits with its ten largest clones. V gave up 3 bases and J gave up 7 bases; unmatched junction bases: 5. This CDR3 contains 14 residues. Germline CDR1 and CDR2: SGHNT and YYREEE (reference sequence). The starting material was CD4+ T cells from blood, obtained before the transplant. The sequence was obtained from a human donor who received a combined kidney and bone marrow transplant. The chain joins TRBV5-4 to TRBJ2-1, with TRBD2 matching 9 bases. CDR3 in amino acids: CASSYPSGMNEQFF. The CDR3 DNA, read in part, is TGTGCCAGCAGCTACCCTAGCGGGATGAATGAG.